The 6 T cell receptor beta chains in this list originate from one sample, sequenced in a study of Graves' ophthalmopathy and Graves' hyperthyroidism. From RNA, the CDR3 regions of TCR beta chains were amplified and sequenced. Scientists carried out first-round RT-PCR using HTBI primers and then a second-round multiplex PCR. TCRdb itself ran the multiplex PCR reads through MiXCR, one entry per CDR3 protein. The data hold 200,000 to 250,000 distinct CDR3 sequences, with around 28% observed a single time. Sequenced: peripheral blood. The receptors here all came from a man over 45 with Graves' ophthalmopathy.

At least ten counts were recorded for this clonotype. V usage is TRBV6-5 and J usage is TRBJ1-5, with a possible D match to TRBD1 (6 bases). The germline V and J ends were trimmed by 6 bases and 5 bases, with 14 bases remaining between them. The CDR3 sequence is 14 residues long. Germline CDR1 MNHEY, CDR2 SVGAGI. The CDR3 spells CASRKQGIYQPQHF. The CDR3 DNA reads TGTGCCAGCAGAAAACAGGGTATCTATCAGCCCCAGCATTTT.

V usage is TRBV30 and J usage is TRBJ1-2; tentative D call: TRBD1 (5 bases). CDR1 GTSNPN and CDR2 SVGIG come from the germline V gene (reference sequence). The length of the CDR3 is 13 residues. With 4 bases removed from V and 6 bases from J, the gap between germline ends came to 15 bases. CDR3 in amino acids: CAWNLRLGDGYTF. Here the CDR3 DNA reads TGTGCCTGGAACTTAAGGTTAGGGGATGGCTACACCTTC.

CDR3 sequence (DNA): TGTGCCAGCAGCAACGGACAGTCCGCGTCAGAGACCCAGTACTTC. Translation gives CASSNGQSASETQYF. The rearrangement joins TRBV6-2 or TRBV6-3 to TRBJ2-5; D may be TRBD1 (6 bases). V shed 6 bases and J shed 4 bases, with 18 bases lying between them. Looked up from germline, CDR1 is MNHEY and CDR2 is SVGEGT. The CDR3 loop spans 15 amino acids.

V and J are TRBV28 and TRBJ2-7; TRBD2 matches 7 bases. V lost 6 bases and J lost 3; bases outside the gene matches: 5. Germline V gene data show CDR1 as MDHEN and CDR2 as SYDVKM. This CDR3 contains 13 residues. CDR3 bases: TGTGCCAGCAGGGAGAGCGGGAACTACGAGCAGTACTTC. This translates into CASRESGNYEQYF.

This clonotype was counted ten times or more. The chain couples TRBV6-5 to TRBJ2-2, with a tentative D call TRBD2 (6 bases). V was shortened by 7 bases and J by 4 bases, with 16 bases between the two germline ends. From germline, CDR1 is MNHEY and CDR2 SVGAGI. The CDR3 is 15 amino acids. This CDR3 is CASTPRRAGTGELFF. The DNA for the CDR3 is TGTGCCAGCACGCCAAGGAGGGCGGGCACCGGGGAGCTGTTTTTT.

This clonotype was observed many times. The chain employs TRBV12-3 or TRBV12-4 and TRBJ2-4; 9 bases align to TRBD1. V trimming: 3 bases; J trimming: 8 bases; junction bases outside the gene matches: 14. This CDR3 has 17 residues. CDR3 in amino acids: CASSFNKPGQGRYIQYF. DNA of the CDR3: TGTGCCAGCAGTTTTAATAAACCGGGACAGGGTAGATACATTCAGTACTTC.